Listed below are T cell receptor beta chains from one sample, sequenced in a study of long-term antiretroviral therapy in people with HIV. Sequenced by immunoSEQ multiplex PCR; TCRdb stores in-frame clones only, minus some. Here the sample spans roughly 6,500 clones, 75% to 90% being singletons. The sequencing here drew on unsorted PBMCs, taken 3.7 years after starting antiretroviral therapy. The receptors come from a woman aged 45-65 years with HIV. Each CDR3 is given with its conserved first and last residue. Each record gives: clone size, J gene, D gene, V gene, CDR3 protein, CDR3 DNA. A D gene is named only where the DNA matches it firmly. Only part of the rows carry a size: once, few, many, or a class if the clone is expanded.

.,TRBJ1-1,.,TRBV6-4,CASSPEMNTEAFF,TGTGCCAGCAGCCCCGAAATGAACACTGAAGCTTTCTTT
.,TRBJ1-4,.,TRBV5-8,CASKYPEKLFF,TGTGCCAGCAAGTATCCCGAAAAACTGTTTTTT
.,TRBJ2-1,.,TRBV11-2,CASSPGGQVISSYNEQFF,TGTGCCAGCAGCCCCGGAGGCCAGGTGATAAGCTCCTACAATGAGCAGTTCTTC
once,TRBJ1-2,.,TRBV18,CASSPPGRAGNYGYTF,TGTGCCAGCTCACCCCCAGGCAGGGCGGGAAACTATGGCTACACCTTC
.,TRBJ1-5,TRBD1,TRBV6-6,CASSYGQATNNQPQHF,TGTGCCAGCAGTTATGGACAGGCCACTAACAATCAGCCCCAGCATTTT
.,TRBJ1-3,.,TRBV7-3,CASKTQAGNTIYF,TGTGCCAGCAAGACTCAGGCTGGAAACACCATATATTTT
.,TRBJ2-7,.,TRBV27,CASSFTGGAYEQYF,TGTGCCAGCAGTTTTACCGGAGGAGCCTACGAGCAGTACTTC
few,TRBJ1-2,TRBD1,TRBV28,CASSGDRLHYGYTF,TGTGCCAGCAGTGGGGACAGGCTACACTATGGCTACACCTTC
.,TRBJ2-3,TRBD2,TRBV28,CASSLAGELDTQYF,TGTGCCAGCAGTCTAGCGGGAGAGTTAGATACGCAGTATTTT
.,TRBJ2-7,.,TRBV4-1,CASSSGTAYEQYF,TGCGCCAGCAGCTCCGGGACGGCCTACGAGCAGTACTTC
.,TRBJ2-1,TRBD2,TRBV7-6,CASSLVNGAGGSNEQFF,TGTGCCAGCAGCTTAGTTAACGGTGCGGGGGGAAGCAATGAGCAGTTCTTC
.,TRBJ1-5,.,TRBV12-5,CASGLSYGTSNQPQHF,TGTGCTAGTGGTTTGTCCTATGGAACTAGCAATCAGCCCCAGCATTTT